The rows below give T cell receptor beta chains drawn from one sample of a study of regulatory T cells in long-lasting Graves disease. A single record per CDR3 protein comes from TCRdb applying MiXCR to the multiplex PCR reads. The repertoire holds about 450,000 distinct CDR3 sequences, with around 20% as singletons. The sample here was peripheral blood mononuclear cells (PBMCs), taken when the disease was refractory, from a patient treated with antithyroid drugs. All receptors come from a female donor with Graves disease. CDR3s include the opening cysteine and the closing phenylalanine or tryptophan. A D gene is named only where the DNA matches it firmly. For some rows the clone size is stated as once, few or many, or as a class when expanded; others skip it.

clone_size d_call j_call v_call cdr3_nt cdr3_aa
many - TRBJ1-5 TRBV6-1 TGTGCCAGCAGTACAAGACAGGCGGGACAGCCCCAGCATTTT CASSTRQAGQPQHF
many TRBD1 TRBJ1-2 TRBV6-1 TGTGCCAGCGCATCGCAGGGGGGAGGAGCGCGTGGCTACACCTTC CASASQGGGARGYTF
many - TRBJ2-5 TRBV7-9 TGTGCCAGCAGCTTAGCGCTGTCCGCCCAAGAGACCCAGTACTTC CASSLALSAQETQYF
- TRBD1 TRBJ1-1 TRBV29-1 TGCAGCGTTGGAACCGCAGGGGGAGCTTTCTTT CSVGTAGGAFF
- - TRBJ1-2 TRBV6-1 TGTGCCAGCAGCGGCCCCTTTCGTACAGGGAACTATGGCTACACCTTC CASSGPFRTGNYGYTF
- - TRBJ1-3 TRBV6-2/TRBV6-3 TGTGCCAGCAGTTACACCTCTGGAAACACCATATATTTT CASSYTSGNTIYF
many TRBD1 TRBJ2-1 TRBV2 TGTGCCAGCAGGGACAGGGACAGAACCTACAATGAGCAGTTCTTC CASRDRDRTYNEQFF
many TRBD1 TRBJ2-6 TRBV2 TGTGCCAGCAGTTCCGGGACAGGGGGCTCTGGGGCCAACGTCCTGACTTTC CASSSGTGGSGANVLTF
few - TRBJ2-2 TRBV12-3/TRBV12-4 TGTGCCAGCAGGGGCACCGGGGAGCTGTTTTTT CASRGTGELFF
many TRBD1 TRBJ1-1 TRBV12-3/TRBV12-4 TGTGCCAGCAGTCTGACAGGGGGCAAGAACACTGAAGCTTTCTTT CASSLTGGKNTEAFF
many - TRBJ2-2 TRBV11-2 TGTGCCAGCAGCTTAGTTTCTGGGCGTCCGAACACCGGGGAGCTGTTTTTT CASSLVSGRPNTGELFF
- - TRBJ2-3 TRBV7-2 TGTGCCAGCAGCTTAGGTGCTAGCGGCACAGATACGCAGTATTTT CASSLGASGTDTQYF
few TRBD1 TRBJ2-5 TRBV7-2 TGTGCCAGCAGCGCGGGGACAGGGCAAGAGACCCAGTACTTC CASSAGTGQETQYF
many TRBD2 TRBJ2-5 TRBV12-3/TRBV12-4 TGTGCCAGCAGCCACCGTAGCGGGAGAGCACGAGAGACCCAGTACTTC CASSHRSGRARETQYF
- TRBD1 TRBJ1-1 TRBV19 TGTGCCACTGGGGACAGGGCGGGCACTGAGGCTTTCTTT CATGDRAGTEAFF
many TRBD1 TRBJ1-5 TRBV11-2 TGTGCCAGCAGCTCCGGGACAGGCAATCAGCCCCAGCATTTT CASSSGTGNQPQHF
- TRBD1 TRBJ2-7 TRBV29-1 TGCAGCGTCTCCAACGAGAGGACAGGGCGGTACGAGCAGTACTTC CSVSNERTGRYEQYF
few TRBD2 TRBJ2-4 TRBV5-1 TGCGCCAGCAGCTTGGATGGGCGGGAGCTTTCCAAAAACATTCAGTACTTC CASSLDGRELSKNIQYF
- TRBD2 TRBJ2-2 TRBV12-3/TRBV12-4 TGTGCCAGCAGTTTTCAAGTTAGCGGGGGAGGGCACGGGGAGCTGTTTTTT CASSFQVSGGGHGELFF
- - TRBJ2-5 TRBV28 TGTGCCAGCAGTGCGGGGCAGCCGACGGTACGAGAGACCCAGTACTTC CASSAGQPTVRETQYF